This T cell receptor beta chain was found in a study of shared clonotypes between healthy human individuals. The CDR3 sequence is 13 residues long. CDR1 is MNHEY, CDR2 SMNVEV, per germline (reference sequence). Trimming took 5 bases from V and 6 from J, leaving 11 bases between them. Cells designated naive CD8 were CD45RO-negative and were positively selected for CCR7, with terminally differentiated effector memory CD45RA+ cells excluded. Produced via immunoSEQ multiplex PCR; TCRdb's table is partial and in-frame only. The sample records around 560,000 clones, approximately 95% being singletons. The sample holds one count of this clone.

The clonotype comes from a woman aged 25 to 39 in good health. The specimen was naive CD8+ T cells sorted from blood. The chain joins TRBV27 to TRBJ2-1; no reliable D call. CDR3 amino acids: CASSPRRVNEQFF. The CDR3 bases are TGTGCCAGCAGTCCCCGTAGGGTCAATGAGCAGTTCTTC.